This TCR beta chain comes out of a study of molecular identifiers for immune sequencing clone quantification. The germline CDR1 and CDR2 sequences are GTSNPN and SVGIG (reference sequence). Trimming left V 3 bases short and J 4 bases short, with 5 bases between. This CDR3 is 11 amino acids long. TCRdb called the PCR reads again in MiXCR, with one record for every CDR3 protein. This table has approximately 630,000 distinct CDR3 sequences, around 25% appearing once. Naive CD8 libraries came from around 20,000 to 990,000 sorted cells with 10%, 30% or 50% RNA. A remark on this clonotype: A clone one base away is much larger, so this may be a read error.

The chain combines TRBV30 with TRBJ2-3; D ambiguous. Sequencing was performed on naive CD8+ T cells from blood, with Jurkat cell RNA spiked in. The subset is: FACS-sorted CD8+CD4-CCR7+CD45RA+ naive T cells. The source is a human donor in good health. Some libraries in this study had Jurkat cell RNA spiked in. CDR3 nucleotide sequence: TGTGCCTGGAGAGAGGCAGATACGCAGTATTTT. Residues: CAWREADTQYF.